What follows are 19 T cell receptor beta chains derived from one specimen sequenced in a study of shared clonotypes between healthy human individuals. The data were produced by immunoSEQ multiplex PCR, yet TCRdb's version contains in-frame clones alone and is incomplete. The repertoire holds approximately 2.4 million clones, with 90% to 97% as singletons. Sequencing was performed on naive CD4+ T cells sorted from blood. The subset here: CD45RA+ positively selected. Source of these receptors: a man aged 18-30 years in good health.

Here the CDR3 reads CASSQGTSGGYEQYF. The CDR3 region has the DNA TGTGCCAGCTCACAGGGGACTAGCGGGGGCTACGAGCAGTACTTC. J is TRBJ2-7 and V is TRBV18; 14 bases fit TRBD2. Trimming cost V 4 bases and J 3 bases; bases outside gene matches: 2. Per germline, CDR1 KGHSH and CDR2 LQKENI. CDR3 length: 15 amino acids.

The chain combines TRBV7-3 with TRBJ2-3; unclear D gene. This CDR3 comprises 15 residues. Trimming shortened V by 1 base and J by 1 base, and 9 bases separated the two germline ends. In germline, CDR1 is SGHTA, CDR2 FQGTGA. This CDR3 is CASSLNLGRTDTQYF. CDR3 sequence (DNA): TGTGCCAGCAGCTTAAATCTAGGCCGCACAGATACGCAGTATTTT.

This chain connects TRBV6-5 to TRBJ2-1; no reliable D call. Germline V gene data show CDR1 as MNHEY and CDR2 as SVGAGI. The CDR3 is 13 amino acids. Trimming pared 10 bases from V and 7 bases from J, leaving 17 bases between. CDR3 coding DNA: TGTGCCATCTCAAGAGGTTTGGATAATGAGCAGTTCTTC. It specifies CAISRGLDNEQFF.

The CDR3 protein is CASSNGQATNEKLFF. DNA of the CDR3: TGTGCCAGCAGCAACGGACAGGCAACTAATGAAAAACTGTTTTTT. This chain uses TRBV7-8 with TRBJ1-4; 7 bases match TRBD1. V shed 5 bases and J 0 bases; nucleotides not matched to a gene: 3. CDR3 length: 15 residues. Germline-derived CDR1 and CDR2 are SGHVS and FQNEAQ.

V gene TRBV5-1 combines with J gene TRBJ2-6; 11 positions match TRBD2. The CDR3 sequence is 20 residues long. From germline, CDR1 is SGHRS and CDR2 YFSETQ. V shed 0 bases, J shed 4 bases, and the junction held 12 bases outside the gene matches. This CDR3 is CASSLGLAGGRGRGANVLTF. The CDR3 region has the DNA TGCGCCAGCAGCTTGGGGCTAGCGGGAGGTCGAGGGCGAGGGGCCAACGTCCTGACTTTC. The complete variable domain, with remaining parts taken from reference TRBV5-1 and TRBJ2-6, reads KAGVTQTPRYLIKTRGQQVTLSCSPISGHRSVSWYQQTPGQGLQFLFEYFSETQRNKGNFPGRFSGRQFSNSRSEMNVSTLELGDSALYLCASSLGLAGGRGRGANVLTFGAGSRLTVL.

This clone appeared a single time. The chain recombines TRBV2 with TRBJ1-2; TRBD1 matches 11 bases. Germline V gene sequence: CDR1 SNHLY, CDR2 FYNNEI. Germline trimming cut 7 bases from V and 4 bases from J; bases unmatched to any gene: 8. The CDR3 is made up of 15 amino acids. DNA for the CDR3: TGTGCCAGCAAGGCCGGGACAGGGGGTTCCTATGGCTACACCTTC. Its translation is CASKAGTGGSYGYTF.

J is TRBJ1-1 and V is TRBV29-1; D remains ambiguous. The CDR3 runs to 14 residues. V lost 6 bases and J 0 bases, leaving 14 bases between the germline ends. Germline lookup yields CDR1 SQVTM and CDR2 ANQGSEA. CDR3 loop: CSVSGWGMNTEAFF. The DNA of the CDR3 is TGCAGCGTCTCGGGGTGGGGTATGAACACTGAAGCTTTCTTT.

This rearrangement joins TRBV28 to TRBJ1-5; 7 bases line up with TRBD1. Trimming took 3 bases from V and 6 from J; bases not matched to a gene: 8. Germline V gene data show CDR1 as MDHEN and CDR2 as SYDVKM. The CDR3 sequence is 15 residues long. DNA of the CDR3: TGTGCCAGCAGTTTGCGACAGGGAAGGGGTCAGCCCCAGCATTTT. Encoded protein: CASSLRQGRGQPQHF. Complete variable domain (other parts from reference TRBV28 and TRBJ1-5): DVKVTQSSRYLVKRTGEKVFLECVQDMDHENMFWYRQDPGLGLRLIYFSYDVKMKEKGDIPEGYSVSREKKERFSLILESASTNQTSMYLCASSLRQGRGQPQHFGDGTRLSIL.

The genes are TRBV7-6 and TRBJ1-3; possibly TRBD1 for D (6 bases). V shed 0 bases and J shed 5 bases, with 20 bases lying between them. Germline CDR1 is SGHVS and CDR2 is FNYEAQ. The CDR3 is 18 amino acids. The CDR3 spells CASSLAGPGDTLRNTIYF. DNA for the CDR3: TGTGCCAGCAGCTTAGCAGGGCCAGGGGACACCCTTCGAAACACCATATATTTT. Using reference TRBV7-6 and TRBJ1-3 for the parts outside the CDR3, the full variable domain is GAGVSQSPRYKVTKRGQDVALRCDPISGHVSLYWYRQALGQGPEFLTYFNYEAQQDKSGLPNDRFSAERPEGSISTLTIQRTEQRDSAMYRCASSLAGPGDTLRNTIYFGEGSWLTVV.

The chain couples TRBV7-2 to TRBJ2-1; 7 bases are a match to TRBD2. CDR3 length: 14 residues. Germline V gene lookup returns CDR1 SGHTA and CDR2 FQGNSA. Losses at the gene ends were 5 bases for V and 3 bases for J; bases not matched to a gene: 4. CDR3 nucleotide sequence: TGTGCCAGCAGCGAACAGCGGGGCTACAATGAGCAGTTCTTC. Protein sequence: CASSEQRGYNEQFF. The full variable domain, rest sourced from reference TRBV7-2 and TRBJ2-1, is GAGVSQSPSNKVTEKGKDVELRCDPISGHTALYWYRQSLGQGLEFLIYFQGNSAPDKSGLPSDRFSAERTGGSVSTLTIQRTQQEDSAVYLCASSEQRGYNEQFFGPGTRLTVL.

This chain joins TRBV7-8 and TRBJ1-1; 7 nucleotides line up with TRBD1. Germline CDR1 and CDR2: SGHVS and FQNEAQ. Trimming at V came to 1 base and at J to 6 bases, leaving 8 bases not matched to a gene. This CDR3 spans 15 amino acids. This CDR3 is CASSLGTGVVAEAFF. DNA for the CDR3: TGTGCCAGCAGCTTAGGAACAGGGGTAGTCGCTGAAGCTTTCTTT.

The V gene is TRBV6-9, the J gene TRBJ2-7, with TRBD1 matching 7 bases. The CDR3 is made up of 16 amino acids. The germline CDR1 and CDR2 sequences are MNHGY and SVAAGI. V was clipped by 5 bases and J by 2 bases; unmatched bases: 12. Here the CDR3 DNA reads TGTGCCAGCAGTCCCGGAACCGGAGACAGGGCCTACGAGCAGTACTTC. Amino acids: CASSPGTGDRAYEQYF.

The genes are TRBV5-1 and TRBJ1-6; the D gene is possibly TRBD1 (5 bases). The CDR3 has 14 residues. From germline, CDR1 is SGHRS and CDR2 YFSETQ. Trimming took 4 bases from V and 7 from J, leaving 12 bases between them. CDR3 in amino acids: CASSPQGPNSPLHF. The CDR3 DNA follows: TGCGCCAGCAGCCCCCAGGGTCCAAATTCACCCCTCCACTTT.

The chain carries TRBV7-2 and TRBJ1-6, with D unclear. Between the trimmed V and J ends, which lost 2 bases and 7 bases, there was a span of 3 bases. The CDR3 is made up of 12 amino acids. Germline V gives CDR1 SGHTA, CDR2 FQGNSA. The CDR3 spells CASSLKNSPLHF. DNA of the CDR3: TGTGCCAGCAGCTTAAAGAATTCACCCCTCCACTTT.

The chain carries TRBV18 and TRBJ2-3; 7 bases line up with TRBD1. There are 16 residues in the CDR3. From germline, CDR1 is KGHSH and CDR2 LQKENI. With 3 bases clipped from V and 0 bases from J, the junction kept 6 bases outside the gene matches. CDR3 nucleotides: TGTGCCAGCTCACCCCGACAGGGCATGAGCACAGATACGCAGTATTTT. Protein sequence: CASSPRQGMSTDTQYF.

The genes are TRBV6-6 and TRBJ1-5, with a tentative D call TRBD1 (5 bases). From germline, CDR1 is MNHNY and CDR2 SVGAGI (reference sequence). CDR3 length equals 12 residues. V was cut by 6 bases and J by 5 bases, with 8 bases left in between. The CDR3 nucleotides are TGTGCCAGCAGCGTGGGGGATCAGCCCCAGCATTTT. Residues: CASSVGDQPQHF.

This sequence joins TRBV11-2 and TRBJ2-7; D is perhaps TRBD1 (7 bases). The germline CDR1 and CDR2 sequences are SGHAT and FQNNGV. The V end lost 1 base, the J end lost 1 base, and 11 bases lay between the germline ends. The CDR3 has 15 residues. The CDR3 DNA reads as TGTGCCAGCAGCTTAGCAGGGGGGAAGTCCTACGAGCAGTACTTC. It encodes CASSLAGGKSYEQYF.

V is TRBV2 and J is TRBJ1-1; perhaps TRBD1 as D (5 bases). Trimming stripped 3 bases from V and 4 bases from J, with 12 bases between. CDR3 length: 14 amino acids. Germline V gene lookup returns CDR1 SNHLY and CDR2 FYNNEI. CDR3 bases: TGTGCCAGCAGTGAGATGGGGGGAAGCACTGAAGCTTTCTTT. Protein: CASSEMGGSTEAFF.

The V call is TRBV5-1, the J call TRBJ2-4, with D perhaps given as TRBD1 or TRBD2 (5 bases each). CDR3 size: 15 residues. Germline V gene sequence: CDR1 SGHRS, CDR2 YFSETQ. V was trimmed by 3 bases and J by 4 bases, leaving 14 bases between them. The CDR3, as DNA: TGCGCCAGCAGCTCGTCAGGGAGTCCGAAAAACATTCAGTACTTC. Its protein is CASSSSGSPKNIQYF.